One sample yielded the 27 T cell receptor beta chains listed below, sequenced in a study of shared clonotypes between healthy human individuals. Sequenced by immunoSEQ multiplex PCR; TCRdb stores in-frame clones only, minus some. This sample yields millions of clones, of which more than 80% are seen a single time; about 0.13% belongs to the top ten. Sequenced: naive CD4+ T cells sorted from blood. Sample subset: CD45RA+ positively selected. All receptors derive from a man aged 18 to 30 in good health.

The genes are TRBV6-5 and TRBJ1-2, with D perhaps TRBD1 (5 bases). CDR1 and CDR2 (germline): MNHEY, SVGAGI. The CDR3 covers 14 residues. Between the trimmed V and J ends, which lost 7 bases and 4 bases, there was a span of 16 bases. CDR3 DNA sequence: TGTGCCAGCACGTCGACCCCGGGACCCTATGGCTACACCTTC. Translating it yields CASTSTPGPYGYTF.

J is TRBJ1-3 and V is TRBV6-5; D remains ambiguous. Trimming took 0 bases from V and 4 from J, leaving 10 bases between them. This CDR3 is built from 15 residues. Germline V CDR1 and CDR2: MNHEY, SVGAGI. This CDR3 reads CASSYSSGVGNTIYF. The CDR3 bases are TGTGCCAGCAGTTACTCATCCGGGGTCGGAAACACCATATATTTT.

This chain connects TRBV19 to TRBJ2-2; 13 positions match TRBD2. The length of the CDR3 is 16 residues. The germline CDR1 and CDR2 sequences are LNHDA and SQIVND (reference sequence). With 8 bases clipped from V and 4 bases from J, the junction kept 7 bases outside the gene matches. The CDR3 DNA reads TGTGCCAGTTCTTCCTGGACTAGCGGGAGCACCGGGGAGCTGTTTTTT. Its protein is CASSSWTSGSTGELFF.

The V and J genes are TRBV7-6 and TRBJ2-1; 9 bases map to TRBD1. In germline, CDR1 is SGHVS, CDR2 FNYEAQ. V shed 5 bases and J 7 bases; nucleotides not matched to a gene: 12. CDR3 length: 16 residues. The CDR3 is CASSGRTGESVNEQFF. DNA for the CDR3: TGTGCCAGCAGCGGAAGGACAGGGGAATCGGTAAATGAGCAGTTCTTC.

The genes are TRBV10-3 and TRBJ2-5, with D tentatively TRBD1 or TRBD2 (5 bases each). CDR1 and CDR2 (germline): ENHRY, SYGVKD. This CDR3 is built from 14 residues. Trimming left V 6 bases short and J 5 bases short, with 16 bases between. CDR3 sequence (DNA): TGTGCCATCAGACCACAGGTTCCGGGGGAGACCCAGTACTTC. This translates into CAIRPQVPGETQYF.

The chain couples TRBV18 to TRBJ2-5, with a tentative D call TRBD2 (5 bases). The CDR3 extends over 17 amino acids. Germline lookup yields CDR1 KGHSH and CDR2 LQKENI. V was trimmed by 0 bases and J by 0 bases, leaving 14 bases between them. CDR3 residues: CASSPPLLDWYQETQYF. For the CDR3, the DNA is TGTGCCAGCTCACCACCCCTACTAGATTGGTACCAAGAGACCCAGTACTTC.

On this clone: This CDR3 is also generated by other DNA sequences in the sample. The chain employs TRBV6-5 and TRBJ2-5; possible D gene TRBD1, 6 bases. Germline values: CDR1 MNHEY, CDR2 SVGAGI. Trimming took off 6 bases at V and 2 bases at J, with 13 bases between the two ends. This CDR3 has 14 residues. CDR3 residues: CASSYGTLQETQYF. The CDR3 DNA sequence: TGTGCCAGCAGCTACGGGACACTACAAGAGACCCAGTACTTC.

The chain links TRBV4-1 to TRBJ1-4; D possibly corresponds to TRBD1 (6 bases). This CDR3 comprises 15 residues. Germline assignment: CDR1 MGHRA and CDR2 YSYEKL. Between the trimmed V and J ends, which lost 2 bases and 7 bases, there was a span of 14 bases. The CDR3 DNA follows: TGCGCCAGCAGCCAAACAGGGATGCAGAGTGAAAAACTGTTTTTT. This encodes CASSQTGMQSEKLFF.

V and J are TRBV2 and TRBJ1-2; D uncertain. CDR1 is SNHLY and CDR2 is FYNNEI in the germline V gene. This CDR3 contains 12 residues. The V end was cut by 6 bases, the J end by 6 bases, with 11 bases between. The CDR3 DNA follows: TGTGCCAGCAGGGAGCCGCCGGATGGCTACACCTTC. As protein: CASREPPDGYTF.

This clone appeared once. The chain has TRBV10-3 and TRBJ2-3; 7 bases map to TRBD1. The length of the CDR3 is 16 residues. Trimming cost V 10 bases and J 4 bases; bases outside gene matches: 17. The germline gives CDR1 ENHRY, CDR2 SYGVKD. CDR3 DNA: TGTGCCAGCAGAGAAGGGGAGACAGGGACCCCAGATACGCAGTATTTT. Translating it yields CASREGETGTPDTQYF.

The chain couples TRBV30 to TRBJ2-5, with D perhaps given as TRBD1 or TRBD2 (6 bases each). CDR3 length: 15 amino acids. The V end was cut by 0 bases, the J end by 5 bases, with 16 bases between. Germline CDR1 and CDR2: GTSNPN and SVGIG (reference sequence). The CDR3 here is CAWSVPGGLVETQYF. CDR3 nucleotides: TGTGCCTGGAGTGTACCTGGGGGGCTAGTGGAGACCCAGTACTTC.

This chain uses TRBV9 with TRBJ2-5; perhaps D is TRBD1 or TRBD2 (5 bases each). The ends were cut back, 2 bases at V and 5 bases at J, with 22 bases in the middle. CDR1 is SGDLS, CDR2 YYNGEE, per germline. The CDR3 loop spans 17 amino acids. The CDR3 DNA is TGTGCCAGCAGCGTGGGCTGGGGGAACCTGGGCGGGGAGACCCAGTACTTC. This translates into CASSVGWGNLGGETQYF.

This chain connects TRBV2 to TRBJ1-1; D may be TRBD1 (6 bases). V lost 6 bases and J 6 bases, leaving 14 bases between the germline ends. This CDR3 is 13 amino acids long. Germline CDR1 and CDR2: SNHLY and FYNNEI. CDR3 DNA: TGTGCCAGCAGACAGGGTGGGGCGGCTGAAGCTTTCTTT. This codes for CASRQGGAAEAFF.

The chain uses TRBV2 and TRBJ1-6; 8 positions agree with TRBD1. Germline V CDR1 and CDR2: SNHLY, FYNNEI. V was pared by 2 bases and J by 9 bases, with 6 bases of the junction left unmatched. This CDR3 spans 15 amino acids. The CDR3 loop reads CASSEIGTGFSPLHF. The DNA of the CDR3 is TGTGCCAGCAGTGAAATCGGGACAGGTTTTTCACCCCTCCACTTT.

On this clone: Other nucleotide sequences in the sample specify the same CDR3. V and J are TRBV5-1 and TRBJ2-5; D is unclear. Germline CDR1 SGHRS, CDR2 YFSETQ. This CDR3 is built from 14 residues. V was pared by 0 bases and J by 2 bases, with 8 bases between. As DNA, the CDR3 is TGCGCCAGCAGCTTGGGACAATCACAAGAGACCCAGTACTTC. Translated, it gives CASSLGQSQETQYF.

The gene calls are TRBV6-1 and TRBJ2-5; D remains ambiguous. The germline CDR1 and CDR2 sequences are MNHNS and SASEGT. The CDR3 spans 13 residues. V was pared by 5 bases and J by 5 bases, with 12 bases between. DNA of the CDR3: TGTGCCAGCAGTACACCCGGTCCGGAGACCCAGTACTTC. Encoded protein: CASSTPGPETQYF.

In regard to this clone: Other DNA sequences in this specimen translate into the identical CDR3. The chain carries TRBV11-2 and TRBJ2-1, with TRBD2 matching over 8 bases. Germline V gives CDR1 SGHAT, CDR2 FQNNGV. The trim removed 3 bases at V and 3 bases at J, leaving 4 bases unmatched. This CDR3 has 15 residues. The CDR3 region has the DNA TGTGCCAGCAGCTTTACTAGCGGAGGCTACAATGAGCAGTTCTTC. Its translation is CASSFTSGGYNEQFF.

J is TRBJ1-1 and V is TRBV11-2; a weak D match, TRBD1 (5 bases). This CDR3 region has 18 residues. V was trimmed by 5 bases and J by 5 bases, leaving 27 bases between them. Germline lookup yields CDR1 SGHAT and CDR2 FQNNGV. For the CDR3, the DNA is TGTGCCAGCAGCCCCATGGGGATCAGGGACTCGACGAGGACTGAAGCTTTCTTT. Translated, it gives CASSPMGIRDSTRTEAFF.

This chain joins TRBV7-9 and TRBJ2-7; 8 nucleotides agree with TRBD1. Germline CDR1 reads SEHNR; CDR2 reads FQNEAQ (reference sequence). V lost 2 bases and J lost 6; bases outside the gene matches: 9. The CDR3 runs to 15 residues. The CDR3 spells CASSLRGTGLSEQYF. The CDR3 DNA is TGTGCCAGCAGCTTACGCGGGACAGGATTAAGCGAGCAGTACTTC.

The chain is built from TRBV6-5 and TRBJ1-5; TRBD1 might be the D (5 bases). CDR1 MNHEY and CDR2 SVGAGI come from the germline V gene. The length of the CDR3 is 16 residues. V was pared by 4 bases and J by 2 bases, with 15 bases between. The DNA for the CDR3 is TGTGCCAGCAGTTCTACAGGCACGGCGGGCAATCAGCCCCAGCATTTT. Its translation is CASSSTGTAGNQPQHF.

The rearrangement links TRBV4-1 to TRBJ2-1; 10 positions match TRBD2. In germline, CDR1 is MGHRA, CDR2 YSYEKL. This CDR3 region has 20 residues. Trimming cost V 0 bases and J 1 base; bases outside gene matches: 12. The DNA of the CDR3 is TGCGCCAGCAGCCAAGATCTGCGACTAGCGGGTTCCGGATCCTACAATGAGCAGTTCTTC. Translated, it gives CASSQDLRLAGSGSYNEQFF.

V is TRBV5-6 and J is TRBJ1-5; 8 bases are shared with TRBD1. V trimming: 4 bases; J trimming: 0 bases; junction bases outside the gene matches: 9. The CDR3 extends over 17 amino acids. CDR1 and CDR2 (germline): SGHDT, YYEEEE. CDR3 DNA: TGTGCCAGCAGCCGTCGAGGACAGGGCTATAGCAATCAGCCCCAGCATTTT. Encoded protein: CASSRRGQGYSNQPQHF.

The chain employs TRBV18 and TRBJ2-1; 7 bases match TRBD1. Germline CDR1 reads KGHSH; CDR2 reads LQKENI. After removal of 5 bases from V and 5 bases from J, the junction contained 12 bases not matched to a gene. The length of the CDR3 is 16 residues. The CDR3 nucleotides read TGTGCCAGCTCAACCAAACAGGGACAGATCAACAATGAGCAGTTCTTC. As protein: CASSTKQGQINNEQFF.

The V and J genes are TRBV19 and TRBJ1-3; TRBD1 agrees at 7 bases. The trim removed 6 bases at V and 0 bases at J, leaving 11 bases unmatched. CDR1 is LNHDA and CDR2 is SQIVND in the germline V gene (reference sequence). The CDR3 consists of 17 residues. CDR3 DNA: TGTGCCAGTAGACAGACAGGGTTCCTGTTCTCTGGAAACACCATATATTTT. This sequence encodes CASRQTGFLFSGNTIYF.

The V call is TRBV7-8, the J call TRBJ1-1, with D unclear. Germline CDR1 is SGHVS and CDR2 is FQNEAQ. CDR3 size: 13 residues. V shed 4 bases and J shed 5 bases, with 11 bases lying between them. The CDR3 loop reads CASSWALGTEAFF. The CDR3 DNA sequence: TGTGCCAGCAGCTGGGCACTGGGGACTGAAGCTTTCTTT.

The chain uses TRBV19 and TRBJ2-1, with D perhaps TRBD1 (6 bases). This CDR3 comprises 11 residues. V shed 5 bases and J shed 10 bases, with 9 bases lying between them. CDR1 is LNHDA and CDR2 is SQIVND in the germline V gene (reference sequence). CDR3 amino acids: CASSVRGEQFF. CDR3 DNA: TGTGCCAGTAGTGTAAGGGGGGAGCAGTTCTTC. Combining the CDR3 with reference TRBV19 and TRBJ2-1 gives the whole variable domain DGGITQSPKYLFRKEGQNVTLSCEQNLNHDAMYWYRQDPGQGLRLIYYSQIVNDFQKGDIAEGYSVSREKKESFPLTVTSAQKNPTAFYLCASSVRGEQFFGPGTRLTVL.

The chain joins TRBV27 to TRBJ1-6; D is uncertain. CDR3 length: 11 residues. V was cut by 2 bases and J by 13 bases, with 6 bases left in between. CDR1 is MNHEY, CDR2 SMNVEV, per germline (reference sequence). The CDR3 here is CASSLVGPLHF. The CDR3 bases are TGTGCCAGCAGTTTAGTAGGTCCCCTCCACTTT.